The rows below give T cell receptor beta chains drawn from one sample of a study of blood T cell repertoires in COVID-19. Generated by immunoSEQ multiplex PCR, the TCRdb table keeps only in-frame clones and is missing some. The table lists around 120,000 clones, almost 85% of them singletons, with around 7.5% in the top ten. Sequencing was done on a sample of peripheral blood. Source of these receptors: a man aged 70 or older with active or convalescent COVID-19. Each CDR3 is given with its conserved first and last residue. D genes are given only for firm matches.

V,J,D,CDR3
TRBV12-5,TRBJ2-1,TRBD1,CASGGPGGGNEQFF
TRBV7-3,TRBJ1-1,TRBD1,CASSSQGQGGTEAFF
TRBV7-3,TRBJ2-3,TRBD2,CASSIQPGGRADTQYF
TRBV7-9,TRBJ1-6,NA,CASSEAGGGNSPLHF
TRBV2,TRBJ1-6,TRBD1,CASRPRDRGFIGSPLHF
TRBV20-1,TRBJ2-5,TRBD1,CSASPRGPGETQYF
TRBV11-2,TRBJ2-7,NA,CASSLPRGTVSYEQYF
TRBV19,TRBJ2-7,NA,CASSPTENYEQYF
TRBV27,TRBJ1-1,NA,CASSVTRVNTEAFF
TRBV11-3,TRBJ2-1,TRBD2,CASSLVLAGGNYNEQFF
TRBV7-9,TRBJ2-1,NA,CASSMRGGGASYNEQFF
TRBV5-1,TRBJ1-4,NA,CASSSAVTDVNEKLFF
TRBV7-8,TRBJ1-1,NA,CASSFSGGGTEAFF
TRBV5-1,TRBJ1-2,TRBD1,CASQTGGSFGYTF
TRBV5-5,TRBJ2-2,NA,CASSWEEITGELFF
TRBV5-1,TRBJ2-5,NA,CASSLVGMGETQYF
TRBV5-6,TRBJ1-1,NA,CASSLRLAYTEAFF
TRBV7-2,TRBJ2-7,NA,CASSLGTDPGYYEQYF
TRBV19,TRBJ2-2,TRBD1,CASSKGDRGSGELFF
TRBV11-3,TRBJ2-7,NA,CASSLVSGVEQYF
TRBV19,TRBJ2-5,TRBD1,CASSKGQPSSSETQYF
TRBV28,TRBJ1-4,TRBD1,CASSQGAEREKLFF
TRBV11-1,TRBJ1-5,TRBD1,CASSRTGGVDQPQHF
TRBV6-2/TRBV6-3,TRBJ1-6,NA,CASSVTQGYNSPLHF
TRBV4-1,TRBJ2-7,TRBD1,CASSYRGLSYEQYF
TRBV5-1,TRBJ1-1,NA,CASSLVTNTEAFF